The text below deals with one TCR beta chain. Combining a sample-barcoded 5' primer with a J-beta primer mix, a second PCR ran for roughly 6 to 12 cycles. Each CDR3 protein is one row after TCRdb ran MiXCR on the 5' RACE reads. Among 1.4 million or so distinct CDR3 sequences, less than 45% were seen once, and the ten largest hold around 4%. The data were taken from a study of blood T cells in healthy people across ages. This CDR3 region has 13 residues. V was cut by 3 bases and J by 5 bases, with 8 bases left in between. The germline V gene encodes CDR1 LNHDA and CDR2 SQIVND (reference sequence). This receptor was identified in a woman younger than 30 in good health. The chain links TRBV19 to TRBJ2-1; D not certain. Specimen: blood. For the CDR3, the DNA is TGTGCCAGTAGTATTCTGGCCCACAATGAGCAGTTCTTC. Encoded protein: CASSILAHNEQFF.